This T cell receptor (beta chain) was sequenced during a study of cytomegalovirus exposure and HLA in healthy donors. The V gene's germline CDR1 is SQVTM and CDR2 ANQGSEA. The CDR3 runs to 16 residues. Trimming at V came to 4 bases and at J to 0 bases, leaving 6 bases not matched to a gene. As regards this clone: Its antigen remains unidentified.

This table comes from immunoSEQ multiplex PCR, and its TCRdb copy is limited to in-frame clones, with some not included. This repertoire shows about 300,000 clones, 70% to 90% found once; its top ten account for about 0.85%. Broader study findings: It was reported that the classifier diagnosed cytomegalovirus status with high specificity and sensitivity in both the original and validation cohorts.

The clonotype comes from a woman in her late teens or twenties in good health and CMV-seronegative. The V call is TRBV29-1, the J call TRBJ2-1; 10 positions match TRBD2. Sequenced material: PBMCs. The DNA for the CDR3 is TGCAGCGTTGTGGGTAGCGGGAGGAGCTCCTACAATGAGCAGTTCTTC. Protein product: CSVVGSGRSSYNEQFF.